This is a list of T cell receptor beta chains from one sample in a study of OX40 agonist ivuxolimab in advanced cancers. Measured with immunoSEQ multiplex PCR; TCRdb has only the in-frame clones, and not every one. The repertoire holds roughly 67,000 clones, around 79% seen once, with more than 5.5% in the top ten. This sample comprised CD4+ or CD8+ T cells sorted from blood, obtained in a trial of the OX40 agonist ivuxolimab. The receptors were sampled from an adult with an advanced solid tumor such as melanoma, head and neck, liver or kidney cancer. Each CDR3 is given without its conserved first and last residue. Each record gives: V gene, D gene, J gene, CDR3 length, CDR3 protein. The D gene is left open where the match is weak.

TRBV6-1	TRBD1	TRBJ2-2	12	ASSVTGDTGELF
TRBV5-1	-	TRBJ2-3	13	ASSPGQTSTDTQY
TRBV10-3	-	TRBJ2-3	12	AIGKGGARDTQY
TRBV28	-	TRBJ1-6	13	ASSLARGVGSPLH
TRBV7-9	-	TRBJ1-1	12	ASSSTGRGTEAF
TRBV7-6	TRBD2	TRBJ2-7	11	ASSRKAGDEQY
TRBV2	TRBD1	TRBJ1-5	14	ASSRSGTGGRQPQH
TRBV6-6	-	TRBJ1-5	12	ASSSPGGLGPQH
TRBV7-9	-	TRBJ1-1	11	ASSGLRETEAF
TRBV29-1	-	TRBJ2-2	10	SVSDRAGELF
TRBV7-8	TRBD2	TRBJ2-7	13	ASSKSSGSSYEQY
TRBV7-3	-	TRBJ2-6	16	ASSGCRDATKSGQRLT
TRBV28	TRBD1	TRBJ2-7	13	ASSPRTGAVSEQY
TRBV19	-	TRBJ1-6	11	ASRDTYNSPLH
TRBV4-2	TRBD2	TRBJ2-7	18	ASSQEPGLAGEVRAYEQY
TRBV27	-	TRBJ1-2	11	ASSIPGGYGYT
TRBV11-2	TRBD1	TRBJ2-1	11	ASSAGTGDEQF
TRBV7-2	-	TRBJ2-5	12	ASSSGSPPETQY
TRBV11-2	-	TRBJ1-3	14	ASSQTSRQGRNTIY
TRBV5-1	-	TRBJ1-6	13	ASSQKGQGGSPLH
TRBV5-1	-	TRBJ1-1	10	ASSWVGQEAF
TRBV2	-	TRBJ1-6	12	ASSWGGDNSPLH